The next 30 T cell receptor beta chains were all read from a single sample in a study of T cell responses to AZD1222 COVID-19 vaccine. Sequenced by immunoSEQ multiplex PCR; TCRdb stores in-frame clones only, minus some. The sample carries some 64,000 clones, roughly 89% recorded once. Specimen: peripheral blood, collected on day 0 of AZD1222 vaccination. The source of these receptors is an adult in good health.

CDR3 coding DNA: TGTGCCTGGGTGACAGGGGGTCTTTCCCGGCCCGGGGAGCTGTTTTTT. Translation gives CAWVTGGLSRPGELFF. V gene TRBV30 combines with J gene TRBJ2-2, with TRBD1 matching 9 bases. Germline CDR1 and CDR2: GTSNPN and SVGIG (reference sequence). V was clipped by 5 bases and J by 6 bases; unmatched bases: 13. CDR3 length equals 16 residues.

The chain recombines TRBV28 with TRBJ1-4, with a weak D call TRBD1 (6 bases). CDR1 and CDR2 from the germline V gene are MDHEN and SYDVKM. Trimming removed 2 bases at V and 8 bases at J, with 18 bases between. The CDR3 totals 16 residues. The chain's CDR3 is CASSLVGSSGGEKLFF. The DNA for the CDR3 is TGTGCCAGCAGTTTAGTAGGGTCAAGCGGGGGCGAAAAACTGTTTTTT.

The chain has TRBV7-2 and TRBJ2-7, with D possibly matching TRBD2 (5 bases). V gave up 2 bases and J gave up 2 bases, with 13 bases separating them. There are 15 residues in the CDR3. Germline V gene lookup returns CDR1 SGHTA and CDR2 FQGNSA. The CDR3 bases are TGTGCCAGCAGCTTACTAGCAATTTACACCTACGAGCAGTACTTC. Translated: CASSLLAIYTYEQYF.

A word on this clone: One end of the junction is discordant with germline, which a read error may explain. The V and J genes are TRBV5-1 and TRBJ1-2; D might be TRBD1 (6 bases). Per germline, CDR1 SGHRS and CDR2 YFSETQ. The CDR3 is 9 residues long. The DNA for the CDR3 is TGCGCCAGCAGCTTCAGGGGCGCCTTC. Amino acid sequence: CASSFRGAF.

This sequence joins TRBV29-1 and TRBJ1-4; 7 positions agree with TRBD1. Germline values: CDR1 SQVTM, CDR2 ANQGSEA. The J segment lost 6 bases and the V segment lost 8 bases, leaving 9 bases of the junction unmatched. The CDR3 extends over 13 amino acids. In DNA, the CDR3 is TGCAGCATGAGGGGGCCTCGTGATGAAAAACTGTTTTTT. This translates into CSMRGPRDEKLFF. Drawing the rest from reference TRBV29-1 and TRBJ1-4, the complete variable domain is SAVISQKPSRDICQRGTSLTIQCQVDSQVTMMFWYRQQPGQSLTLIATANQGSEATYESGFVIDKFPISRPNLTFSTLTVSNMSPEDSSIYLCSMRGPRDEKLFFGSGTQLSVL.

The chain joins TRBV10-3 to TRBJ1-4; D unclear. Trimming stripped 4 bases from V and 3 bases from J, with 6 bases between. Germline V gives CDR1 ENHRY, CDR2 SYGVKD. This CDR3 has 13 residues. This chain's CDR3 is CAISVRSNEKLFF. The CDR3 coding sequence is TGTGCCATCAGTGTCAGGTCTAATGAAAAACTGTTTTTT.

This sequence joins TRBV5-1 and TRBJ1-2, with TRBD1 matching over 9 bases. Germline values: CDR1 SGHRS, CDR2 YFSETQ. The CDR3 spans 15 residues. Unmatched junction bases numbered 7, after V lost 4 bases and J lost 3 bases. The chain's CDR3 is CASSTGTGRHYGYTF. CDR3 in DNA: TGCGCCAGCAGCACTGGGACAGGGAGGCACTATGGCTACACCTTC.

DNA for the CDR3: TGTGCCAGCAGCTTGCTTGGGCTAGCGGGGGGGAAGGATACGCAGTATTTT. Translating gives CASSLLGLAGGKDTQYF. V and J are TRBV7-2 and TRBJ2-3; TRBD2 aligns across 12 bases. V shed 3 bases and J 6 bases; nucleotides not matched to a gene: 10. From germline, CDR1 is SGHTA and CDR2 FQGNSA. The CDR3 consists of 17 residues.

This sequence joins TRBV30 and TRBJ2-2, with D possibly TRBD1 on 5 matching bases. This CDR3 has 15 amino acids. Looked up from germline, CDR1 is GTSNPN and CDR2 is SVGIG (reference sequence). V was clipped by 0 bases and J by 3 bases, with 11 bases between them. DNA of the CDR3: TGTGCCTGGAGTGTCAGGGTTGGGGACACCGGGGAGCTGTTTTTT. As protein: CAWSVRVGDTGELFF.

V gene TRBV29-1 combines with J gene TRBJ2-3; the match to TRBD2 covers 7 bases. There are 14 residues in the CDR3. The germline CDR1 and CDR2 sequences are SQVTM and ANQGSEA. The ends lost 4 bases at V and 5 bases at J; junction bases unmatched: 9. DNA for the CDR3: TGCAGCGTTGTTCTAGCGGCTGGGGAAGATACGCAGTATTTT. Protein: CSVVLAAGEDTQYF.

V gene TRBV3-1 (or the pseudogene TRBV3-2) combines with J gene TRBJ1-6; 7 bases align to TRBD1. V trimming: 1 base; J trimming: 7 bases; junction bases outside the gene matches: 7. Germline V gene lookup returns CDR1 LGHDT and CDR2 YNNKEL (reference sequence). The CDR3 has 16 residues. Here the CDR3 reads CASSQGAGGGNSPLHF. The DNA of the CDR3 is TGTGCCAGCAGCCAAGGAGCAGGGGGTGGGAATTCACCCCTCCACTTT.

This clone has a single count. The chain couples TRBV7-9 to TRBJ1-1; 7 bases line up with TRBD1. Unmatched junction bases numbered 9, after V lost 7 bases and J lost 4 bases. This CDR3 spans 14 amino acids. The germline V gene has CDR1 SEHNR and CDR2 FQNEAQ (reference sequence). The CDR3 bases are TGTGCCAGCAACCAGAGAGGGGGCGGCACTGAAGCTTTCTTT. The encoded protein is CASNQRGGGTEAFF.

This rearrangement joins TRBV15 to TRBJ2-1; a weak D match, TRBD2 (6 bases). The CDR3 is 16 amino acids. Germline values: CDR1 LNHNV, CDR2 YYDKDF (reference sequence). Trimming took off 0 bases at V and 4 bases at J, with 13 bases between the two ends. The CDR3 spells CATSRDGGSIYNEQFF. CDR3 nucleotides: TGTGCCACCAGCAGAGATGGGGGGTCAATTTACAATGAGCAGTTCTTC.

The chain joins TRBV6-2 or TRBV6-3 to TRBJ2-3; D is undetermined. Germline loops: CDR1 MNHEY, CDR2 SVGEGT. V lost 5 bases and J 1 base, leaving 13 bases between the germline ends. This CDR3 is built from 15 residues. The CDR3 nucleotides are TGTGCCAGCAGTGCCCGAAGGTTGGGCACAGATACGCAGTATTTT. It codes for CASSARRLGTDTQYF.

The rearrangement joins TRBV24-1 to TRBJ2-2; D may be TRBD2 (5 bases). Per the germline V gene, CDR1 is KGHDR and CDR2 is SFDVKD. This CDR3 comprises 17 residues. Deletions cut 4 bases from V and 0 bases from J, with 14 bases between. DNA for the CDR3: TGTGCCACCAGTGACCAACGGGGAGCCGCGAACACCGGGGAGCTGTTTTTT. Encoded protein: CATSDQRGAANTGELFF.

The V and J genes are TRBV6-1 and TRBJ1-5; D remains ambiguous. V lost 3 bases and J lost 7, with 16 bases in between. CDR1 and CDR2 (germline): MNHNS, SASEGT. The CDR3 runs to 15 residues. The CDR3 protein is CASSDEGRGGQPQHF. The DNA for the CDR3 is TGTGCCAGCAGTGACGAAGGGAGAGGAGGACAGCCCCAGCATTTT.

The chain recombines TRBV7-2 with TRBJ1-3; 7 bases agree with TRBD1. The CDR3 has 15 amino acids. Germline loops: CDR1 SGHTA, CDR2 FQGNSA. The V gene end was trimmed by 5 bases and the J gene end by 0 bases; junction bases not matched to a gene: 4. This CDR3 is CASSAYRGSGNTIYF. The CDR3 nucleotides are TGTGCCAGCAGCGCGTACAGGGGCTCTGGAAACACCATATATTTT.

This clone has a handful of counts. This chain uses TRBV28 with TRBJ1-1; weak D call: TRBD1 (5 bases). V lost 10 bases, J lost 1 base, and 16 bases lay in between. CDR3 length: 14 amino acids. Germline CDR1 and CDR2: MDHEN and SYDVKM. CDR3 nucleotide sequence: TGTGCCATCCTCAATGGGGGGAGGAACACTGAAGCTTTCTTT. Amino acids: CAILNGGRNTEAFF.

J is TRBJ1-1 and V is TRBV4-1; 8 bases fit TRBD1. Germline values: CDR1 MGHRA, CDR2 YSYEKL. The CDR3 loop spans 16 amino acids. V gave up 1 base and J gave up 4 bases; unmatched junction bases: 8. The CDR3 sequence: CASSQADRGLGTEAFF. CDR3 bases: TGCGCCAGCAGCCAAGCCGACAGGGGCTTGGGCACTGAAGCTTTCTTT.

The V call is TRBV7-6, the J call TRBJ1-1; tentatively, D is TRBD1 (5 bases). The CDR3 runs to 15 residues. The germline CDR1 and CDR2 sequences are SGHVS and FNYEAQ. V shed 1 base and J shed 4 bases, with 13 bases lying between them. CDR3 region: CASSLVGPGVTEAFF. The CDR3 DNA follows: TGTGCCAGCAGCTTAGTGGGACCGGGTGTCACTGAAGCTTTCTTT.

V and J are TRBV7-2 and TRBJ2-2, with 9 bases lining up with TRBD2. V lost 1 base, J lost 6 bases, and 6 bases stayed unmatched. The CDR3 spans 16 residues. Germline values: CDR1 SGHTA, CDR2 FQGNSA. The chain's CDR3 is CASSLVAGDGAGELFF. The DNA of the CDR3 is TGTGCCAGCAGCTTAGTAGCGGGGGACGGGGCCGGGGAGCTGTTTTTT.

This clone was counted a few times. This chain connects TRBV7-8 to TRBJ1-4, with 8 bases lining up with TRBD1. Germline V gene lookup returns CDR1 SGHVS and CDR2 FQNEAQ. The trim removed 5 bases at V and 6 bases at J, leaving 8 bases unmatched. This CDR3 has 15 amino acids. CDR3 loop: CASSPLDRVDEKLFF. As DNA, the CDR3 is TGTGCCAGCAGCCCCTTGGACAGGGTCGATGAAAAACTGTTTTTT.

This rearrangement joins TRBV7-8 to TRBJ1-4; D is perhaps TRBD1 (5 bases). With 5 bases removed from V and 7 bases from J, the gap between germline ends came to 20 bases. The germline V gene encodes CDR1 SGHVS and CDR2 FQNEAQ. CDR3 length: 16 residues. In DNA form, the CDR3 reads TGTGCCAGCAGCCCCGACCGACAGACACGGGGTGAAAAACTGTTTTTT. It specifies CASSPDRQTRGEKLFF.

The J gene is TRBJ2-2, the V gene TRBV10-3; D not resolved. CDR1 ENHRY and CDR2 SYGVKD come from the germline V gene. V gave up 6 bases and J gave up 4 bases, with 6 bases separating them. The CDR3 is 12 amino acids. The CDR3 region has the DNA TGTGCCATCAGAAGACCCACCGGGGAGCTGTTTTTT. It is translated as CAIRRPTGELFF.

This chain links TRBV5-1 with TRBJ1-2, with 9 bases fitting TRBD1. V shed 1 base and J 4 bases; nucleotides not matched to a gene: 8. The CDR3 runs to 16 residues. CDR1 is SGHRS, CDR2 YFSETQ, per germline. The chain's CDR3 is CASSLSGTGGLYGYTF. CDR3 sequence (DNA): TGCGCCAGCAGCTTGTCCGGAACAGGGGGCCTCTATGGCTACACCTTC.

The rearrangement joins TRBV6-5 to TRBJ2-3; TRBD1 matches 10 bases. CDR1 is MNHEY and CDR2 is SVGAGI in the germline V gene. This CDR3 contains 15 residues. With V trimmed by 4 bases and J by 1 base, 2 bases remained unmatched. Here the CDR3 DNA reads TGTGCCAGCAGTTTGGGGACAGGGGGCACAGATACGCAGTATTTT. It encodes CASSLGTGGTDTQYF.

The CDR3 protein is CASRRENTEAFF. The CDR3 DNA sequence: TGTGCCAGCAGAAGGGAGAACACTGAAGCTTTCTTT. The V call is TRBV2, the J call TRBJ1-1; D remains unclear. The CDR3 length is 12 residues. V was clipped by 6 bases and J by 1 base, with 6 bases between them. Germline lookup yields CDR1 SNHLY and CDR2 FYNNEI.

This clone came up once. V gene TRBV9 combines with J gene TRBJ2-5; D gene uncertain. This CDR3 region has 14 residues. Germline CDR1 SGDLS, CDR2 YYNGEE. V was shortened by 4 bases and J by 1 base, with 11 bases between the two germline ends. The CDR3 DNA reads TGTGCCAGCAGCCCCGGGCCGGGCCAAGAGACCCAGTACTTC. Its protein product is CASSPGPGQETQYF.

The genes are TRBV6-2 or TRBV6-3 and TRBJ1-1; no definite D call. The CDR3 length is 15 residues. The V end was cut by 4 bases, the J end by 1 base, with 13 bases between. Germline CDR1 and CDR2: MNHEY and SVGEGT. The CDR3 coding sequence is TGTGCCAGCAGTTCGCGCCATCCGGCGAACACTGAAGCTTTCTTT. Protein: CASSSRHPANTEAFF.

The chain links TRBV7-2 to TRBJ1-1, with unresolved D. CDR3 length: 14 amino acids. Trimming shortened V by 2 bases and J by 5 bases, and 12 bases separated the two germline ends. The V gene's germline CDR1 is SGHTA and CDR2 FQGNSA. CDR3 residues: CASSLSADGTEAFF. Here the CDR3 DNA reads TGTGCCAGCAGCTTATCAGCTGATGGGACTGAAGCTTTCTTT.